Sequencing of this TCR beta chain was carried out in a study of blood T cell repertoires in COVID-19. Study as a whole: The United States, Italy and Spain were the sources of the acute and convalescent COVID-19 samples.

Germline trimming cut 4 bases from V and 3 bases from J; bases unmatched to any gene: 5. This CDR3 spans 15 amino acids. Germline V gene lookup returns CDR1 SGHTA and CDR2 FQGNSA. Under the authors' procedure: Estimated nucleated cell counts came from reference gene primer amplification. The repertoire was sequenced with immunoSEQ multiplex PCR; TCRdb's copy has only in-frame clones and lacks some. From that table come the V and J calls and clone size; the DNA was used to work out D and trimming. The sample carries nearly 65,000 clones, under 90% recorded once. This clonotype originated in a human donor in a cohort sampled during active COVID-19. Material for sequencing was peripheral blood. The chain uses TRBV7-2 and TRBJ1-5, with TRBD1 identical over 8 bases. CDR3 sequence (DNA): TGTGCCAGCAGCTCGGGGACAGGCTACAATCAGCCCCAGCATTTT. It specifies CASSSGTGYNQPQHF.